This TCR beta chain derives from a study of patients and donors after allogeneic stem cell transplantation. One entry per CDR3 protein results from TCRdb running MiXCR on the RT-PCR reads. The data hold about 400,000 distinct CDR3 sequences, with under 20% observed a single time. This clonotype was seen many times. Material: blood, either unsorted or a sorted T cell fraction (not recorded which). This receptor was taken from a human donor who was either an allogeneic HSCT recipient or a stem cell or donor lymphocyte infusion donor (not recorded which). It is not recorded whose cells these are; they may come from a transplant donor.

DNA of the CDR3: TGTGCCAGCAGCTCCCCCGGGACAACCTACGAGCAGTACTTC. As protein: CASSSPGTTYEQYF. This sequence joins TRBV13 and TRBJ2-7, with D possibly being TRBD1 (6 bases). V was cut by 4 bases and J by 2 bases, with 12 bases left in between. The CDR3 is 14 amino acids. In germline, CDR1 is PRHDT, CDR2 FYEKMQ (reference sequence).